These 26 T cell receptor beta chains were sequenced from one sample in a study of T cell responses to AZD1222 COVID-19 vaccine. Method: immunoSEQ multiplex PCR; TCRdb's copy keeps in-frame clones and lacks some. This table has about 45,000 clones, about 87% appearing once. This specimen consisted of peripheral blood, obtained 28 days after the second AZD1222 dose. These receptors were collected from an adult who received the AZD1222 COVID-19 vaccine.

This chain joins TRBV6-5 and TRBJ1-2; 10 nucleotides match TRBD1. The CDR3 has 16 residues. V was pared by 2 bases and J by 4 bases, with 7 bases of the junction left unmatched. Germline CDR1 reads MNHEY; CDR2 reads SVGAGI. The CDR3 nucleotides are TGTGCCAGCAGTTACACACGGACAGGGGGGGGCTATGGCTACACCTTC. Translating it yields CASSYTRTGGGYGYTF.

The rearrangement uses TRBV11-3 and TRBJ2-5, with D tentatively TRBD1 (6 bases). This CDR3 contains 14 residues. Trimming took off 1 base at V and 5 bases at J, with 11 bases between the two ends. Germline V lookup: CDR1 SGHNT, CDR2 YENEEA. In nucleotides, the CDR3 is TGTGCCAGCAGCTTAGCCCAGGGGCATGAGACCCAGTACTTC. Protein: CASSLAQGHETQYF.

The rearrangement joins TRBV29-1 to TRBJ2-3; a possible D gene is TRBD2 (7 bases). CDR1 is SQVTM and CDR2 is ANQGSEA in the germline V gene. Trimming removed 7 bases at V and 3 bases at J, with 17 bases between. The CDR3 has 14 amino acids. In nucleotides, the CDR3 is TGCAGCGCACCGGGGAGGGGGTGGACAGATACGCAGTATTTT. It encodes CSAPGRGWTDTQYF.

The chain carries TRBV5-1 and TRBJ2-7, with 9 positions matching TRBD2. Germline CDR1 and CDR2: SGHRS and YFSETQ. CDR3 length: 14 residues. J was trimmed by 4 bases and V by 5 bases; bases with no gene match: 7. This CDR3 is CASSSSGDLYEQYF. Written as DNA, the CDR3 is TGCGCCAGCAGTTCTAGCGGGGATCTTTACGAGCAGTACTTC.

CDR3 DNA: TGTGCCAGTAGTCCGGGGGTCTCACACTCCTACGAGCAGTACTTC. This codes for CASSPGVSHSYEQYF. The chain combines TRBV19 with TRBJ2-7; maybe TRBD2 (6 bases). The V and J ends lost 5 bases and 0 bases respectively, with 14 bases between them. The CDR3 contains 15 residues. Germline-derived CDR1 and CDR2 are LNHDA and SQIVND (reference sequence).

The chain employs TRBV2 and TRBJ1-1; tentative D call: TRBD1 (5 bases). This CDR3 has 15 amino acids. V was clipped by 5 bases and J by 3 bases, with 16 bases between them. Per germline, CDR1 SNHLY and CDR2 FYNNEI. The CDR3 sequence is CASSSVAGWDTEAFF. Written as DNA, the CDR3 is TGTGCCAGCAGTTCGGTCGCAGGGTGGGACACTGAAGCTTTCTTT.

The V gene is TRBV11-2, the J gene TRBJ1-1; 7 bases are a match to TRBD1. With V trimmed by 5 bases and J by 5 bases, 8 bases remained unmatched. The CDR3 runs to 14 residues. Per the germline V gene, CDR1 is SGHAT and CDR2 is FQNNGV. Here the CDR3 reads CASSGYRGGTEAFF. CDR3 sequence (DNA): TGTGCCAGCAGCGGCTACAGGGGAGGAACTGAAGCTTTCTTT.

This clone has only a few counts. The chain is built from TRBV7-2 and TRBJ1-2; TRBD1 agrees at 8 bases. Trimming took 5 bases from V and 1 from J; bases not matched to a gene: 6. The germline CDR1 and CDR2 sequences are SGHTA and FQGNSA. This CDR3 is 15 amino acids long. The CDR3 DNA is TGTGCCAGCAGCCCTAACGGACAGGGTAACTATGGCTACACCTTC. Translated, it gives CASSPNGQGNYGYTF.

V gene TRBV11-2 combines with J gene TRBJ1-1; D remains unclear. In germline, CDR1 is SGHAT, CDR2 FQNNGV. The CDR3 has 13 amino acids. V was trimmed by 5 bases and J by 1 base, leaving 8 bases between them. CDR3 sequence reads: CASSRGQNTEAFF. The CDR3 DNA sequence: TGTGCCAGCAGCCGGGGTCAGAACACTGAAGCTTTCTTT.

The chain joins TRBV11-3 to TRBJ2-7; D remains ambiguous. The CDR3 extends over 14 amino acids. Germline CDR1 and CDR2: SGHNT and YENEEA. V lost 1 base, J lost 2 bases, and 9 bases lay in between. The CDR3 bases are TGTGCCAGCAGCTTAGGGTCTGCAACCTACGAGCAGTACTTC. Translating it yields CASSLGSATYEQYF.

V is TRBV29-1 and J is TRBJ1-1; D remains unclear. Germline V CDR1 and CDR2: SQVTM, ANQGSEA. Trimming cost V 3 bases and J 0 bases, with 8 bases left between them. CDR3 length: 13 amino acids. The CDR3 DNA reads TGCAGCGTTGATTCAGGTATGAACACTGAAGCTTTCTTT. Translating gives CSVDSGMNTEAFF. Full variable domain (remainder filled in from reference TRBV29-1 and TRBJ1-1): SAVISQKPSRDICQRGTSLTIQCQVDSQVTMMFWYRQQPGQSLTLIATANQGSEATYESGFVIDKFPISRPNLTFSTLTVSNMSPEDSSIYLCSVDSGMNTEAFFGQGTRLTVV.

The gene calls are TRBV20-1 and TRBJ2-7, with D unclear. Germline values: CDR1 DFQATT, CDR2 SNEGSKA (reference sequence). The CDR3 contains 10 residues. V was cut by 8 bases and J by 5 bases, with 10 bases left in between. DNA of the CDR3: TGCAGTACTTGGGGTCACGAGCAGTACTTC. Amino acids: CSTWGHEQYF.

This chain joins TRBV6-5 and TRBJ1-1; D is uncertain. The V end was cut by 0 bases, the J end by 3 bases, with 8 bases between. Germline V gene data show CDR1 as MNHEY and CDR2 as SVGAGI. The CDR3 runs 14 residues. The CDR3 sequence is CASSYSLVYTEAFF. The CDR3, as DNA: TGTGCCAGCAGTTACTCGTTGGTATACACTGAAGCTTTCTTT.

J is TRBJ1-1 and V is TRBV2; TRBD1 might be the D (5 bases). Trimming removed 4 bases from V and 1 base from J, with 10 bases in between. Germline CDR1 is SNHLY and CDR2 is FYNNEI. CDR3 size: 14 residues. The CDR3 region is CASSAGHRNTEAFF. The CDR3 bases are TGTGCCAGCAGTGCCGGACACCGGAACACTGAAGCTTTCTTT.

The V call is TRBV9, the J call TRBJ1-5; D gene ambiguous. This CDR3 has 14 amino acids. V was trimmed by 4 bases and J by 5 bases, leaving 13 bases between them. CDR1 is SGDLS, CDR2 YYNGEE, per germline. This chain's CDR3 is CASSLGPFDQPQHF. CDR3 DNA sequence: TGTGCCAGCAGCCTAGGCCCCTTCGATCAGCCCCAGCATTTT.

The CDR3 DNA sequence: TGTGCCAGCAGGGCCGGGACAGGGAGTAACTATGGCTACACCTTC. As protein: CASRAGTGSNYGYTF. The chain combines TRBV6-5 with TRBJ1-2; 9 bases fit TRBD1. The CDR3 spans 15 residues. Germline CDR1 and CDR2: MNHEY and SVGAGI. V trimming: 6 bases; J trimming: 1 base; junction bases outside the gene matches: 6.

The rearrangement links TRBV5-6 to TRBJ1-2, with 8 nucleotides matching TRBD1. Germline V gene lookup returns CDR1 SGHDT and CDR2 YYEEEE. V trimming: 4 bases; J trimming: 0 bases; junction bases outside the gene matches: 8. This CDR3 spans 16 amino acids. DNA for the CDR3: TGTGCCAGCAGCCAACTGGACAGGGCTACTAACTATGGCTACACCTTC. Translating it yields CASSQLDRATNYGYTF.

V and J are TRBV27 and TRBJ1-2; the D is unclear. The V end lost 4 bases, the J end lost 1 base, and 10 bases lay between the germline ends. The length of the CDR3 is 14 residues. The germline CDR1 and CDR2 sequences are MNHEY and SMNVEV (reference sequence). The CDR3 loop is CASSSTHFNYGYTF. The DNA for the CDR3 is TGTGCCAGCAGTTCAACACACTTTAACTATGGCTACACCTTC.

The chain is built from TRBV3-1 (or the pseudogene TRBV3-2) and TRBJ2-2; D may be TRBD2 (5 bases). Germline lookup yields CDR1 LGHDT and CDR2 YNNKEL (reference sequence). The CDR3 extends over 16 amino acids. V gave up 8 bases and J gave up 6 bases, with 22 bases separating them. DNA for the CDR3: TGTGCCAGCCGAGACCCCAGACTACCCAACCCCGGGGAGCTGTTTTTT. This gives the protein CASRDPRLPNPGELFF.

This chain connects TRBV5-1 to TRBJ2-1, with D maybe TRBD1 (5 bases). CDR3 length: 15 amino acids. V was trimmed by 7 bases and J by 7 bases, leaving 21 bases between them. Germline V gives CDR1 SGHRS, CDR2 YFSETQ. For the CDR3, the DNA is TGCGCCAGCTCGGAGTATGGGCAGGGTGTAAATGAGCAGTTCTTC. It encodes CASSEYGQGVNEQFF.

The V call is TRBV3-1 (or the pseudogene TRBV3-2), the J call TRBJ2-1; D gene ambiguous. The CDR3 has 13 residues. Trimming took 2 bases from V and 1 from J, leaving 3 bases between them. From germline, CDR1 is LGHDT and CDR2 YNNKEL (reference sequence). CDR3 protein: CASSQQSYNEQFF. CDR3 nucleotide sequence: TGTGCCAGCAGCCAACAATCCTACAATGAGCAGTTCTTC.

This chain uses TRBV11-3 with TRBJ2-5; 9 nucleotides line up with TRBD2. Germline CDR1 reads SGHNT; CDR2 reads YENEEA. V shed 4 bases and J 1 base; nucleotides not matched to a gene: 7. CDR3 size: 16 residues. CDR3 sequence reads: CASSSLGSGSQETQYF. The CDR3 DNA sequence: TGTGCCAGCAGCTCCTTGGGTAGCGGGAGCCAAGAGACCCAGTACTTC.

The chain is built from TRBV7-2 and TRBJ2-7, with D tentatively TRBD2 (5 bases). This CDR3 region has 15 residues. Trimming removed 6 bases from V and 7 bases from J, with 22 bases in between. Germline loops: CDR1 SGHTA, CDR2 FQGNSA. CDR3 sequence: CASSAPAGEPWEQYF. CDR3 sequence (DNA): TGTGCCAGCAGTGCCCCGGCGGGCGAGCCCTGGGAGCAGTACTTC.

The CDR3 DNA is TGTGCCAGCAGTCAAGCGGGGAGATGGGGTCATAGCAATCAGCCCCAGCATTTT. It is translated as CASSQAGRWGHSNQPQHF. This chain uses TRBV28 with TRBJ1-5; D not resolved. V was trimmed by 5 bases and J by 0 bases, leaving 20 bases between them. Germline V CDR1 and CDR2: MDHEN, SYDVKM. This CDR3 comprises 18 residues.

The genes are TRBV5-1 and TRBJ2-7; 12 bases match TRBD2. Germline CDR1 is SGHRS and CDR2 is YFSETQ. The CDR3 runs to 16 residues. V shed 6 bases and J 1 base; nucleotides not matched to a gene: 8. Here the CDR3 reads CASTSSGLAGSYEQYF. CDR3 nucleotide sequence: TGCGCCAGCACCTCCTCGGGACTAGCGGGTTCCTACGAGCAGTACTTC.

This sequence joins TRBV5-4 and TRBJ2-1; TRBD1 matches at 7 bases. CDR1 is SGHNT and CDR2 is YYREEE in the germline V gene (reference sequence). V shed 0 bases, J shed 10 bases, and the junction held 10 bases outside the gene matches. This CDR3 is 15 amino acids long. The CDR3, as DNA: TGTGCCAGCAGCTTGGACGGGGCCAGGGGGAACGAGCAGTTCTTC. Its translation: CASSLDGARGNEQFF.